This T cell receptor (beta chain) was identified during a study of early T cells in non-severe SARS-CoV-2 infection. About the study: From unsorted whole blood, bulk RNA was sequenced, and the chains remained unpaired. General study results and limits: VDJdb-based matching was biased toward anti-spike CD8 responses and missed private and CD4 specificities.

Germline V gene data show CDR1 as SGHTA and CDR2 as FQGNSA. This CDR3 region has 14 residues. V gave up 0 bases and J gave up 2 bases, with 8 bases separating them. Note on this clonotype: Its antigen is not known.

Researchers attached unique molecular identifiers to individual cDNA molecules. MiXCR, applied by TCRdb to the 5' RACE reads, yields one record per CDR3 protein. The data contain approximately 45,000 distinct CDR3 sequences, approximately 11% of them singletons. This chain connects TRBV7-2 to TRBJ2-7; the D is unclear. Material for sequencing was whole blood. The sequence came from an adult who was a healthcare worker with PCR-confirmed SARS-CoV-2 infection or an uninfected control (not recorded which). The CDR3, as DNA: TGTGCCAGCAGCTTAGCGGTGGAACCCTACGAGCAGTACTTC. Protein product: CASSLAVEPYEQYF.